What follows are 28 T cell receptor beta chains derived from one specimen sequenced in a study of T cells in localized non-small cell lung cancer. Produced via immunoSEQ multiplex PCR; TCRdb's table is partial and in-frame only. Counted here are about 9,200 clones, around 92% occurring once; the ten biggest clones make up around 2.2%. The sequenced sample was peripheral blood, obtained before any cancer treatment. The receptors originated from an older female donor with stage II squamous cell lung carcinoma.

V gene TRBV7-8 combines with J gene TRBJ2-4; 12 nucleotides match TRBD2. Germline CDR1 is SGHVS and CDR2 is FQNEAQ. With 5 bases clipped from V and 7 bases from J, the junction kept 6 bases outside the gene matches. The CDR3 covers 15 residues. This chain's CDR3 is CASSPPGTSGNIQYF. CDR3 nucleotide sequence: TGTGCCAGCAGCCCTCCCGGGACTAGCGGGAACATTCAGTACTTC.

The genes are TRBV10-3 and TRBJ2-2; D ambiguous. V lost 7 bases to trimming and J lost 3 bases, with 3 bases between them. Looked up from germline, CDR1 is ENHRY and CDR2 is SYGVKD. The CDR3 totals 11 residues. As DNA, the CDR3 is TGTGCCATCAAAGACACCGGGGAGCTGTTTTTT. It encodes CAIKDTGELFF.

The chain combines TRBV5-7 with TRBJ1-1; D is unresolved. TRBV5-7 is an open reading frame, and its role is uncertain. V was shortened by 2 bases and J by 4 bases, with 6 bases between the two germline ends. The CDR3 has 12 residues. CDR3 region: CASSFHGTEAFF. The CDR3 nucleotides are TGTGCCAGCAGCTTCCACGGCACTGAAGCTTTCTTT.

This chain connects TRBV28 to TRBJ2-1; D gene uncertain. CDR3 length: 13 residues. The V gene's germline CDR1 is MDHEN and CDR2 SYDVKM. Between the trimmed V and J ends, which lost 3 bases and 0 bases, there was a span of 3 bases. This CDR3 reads CASSFISYNEQFF. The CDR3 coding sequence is TGTGCCAGCAGTTTTATCTCCTACAATGAGCAGTTCTTC.

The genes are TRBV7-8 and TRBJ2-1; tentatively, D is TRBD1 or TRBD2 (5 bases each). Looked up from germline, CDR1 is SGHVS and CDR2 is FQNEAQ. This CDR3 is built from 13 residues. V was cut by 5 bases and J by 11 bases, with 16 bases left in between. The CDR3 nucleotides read TGTGCCAGCAGCCAGGGACCCGCAAGCAAGCAGTTCTTC. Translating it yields CASSQGPASKQFF.

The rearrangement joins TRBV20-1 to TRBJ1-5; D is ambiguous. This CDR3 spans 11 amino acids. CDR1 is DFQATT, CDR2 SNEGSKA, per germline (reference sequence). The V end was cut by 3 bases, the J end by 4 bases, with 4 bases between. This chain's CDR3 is CSARGNQPQHF. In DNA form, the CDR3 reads TGCAGTGCTAGGGGAAATCAGCCCCAGCATTTT.

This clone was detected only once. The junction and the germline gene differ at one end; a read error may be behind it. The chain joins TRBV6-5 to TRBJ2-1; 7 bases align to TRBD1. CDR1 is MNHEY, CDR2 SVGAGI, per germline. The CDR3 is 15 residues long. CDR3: CASSYSEGQYNEQFF. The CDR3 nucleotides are TGTGCCAGCAGCTACTCAGAGGGACAGTACAATGAGCAGTTCTTC.

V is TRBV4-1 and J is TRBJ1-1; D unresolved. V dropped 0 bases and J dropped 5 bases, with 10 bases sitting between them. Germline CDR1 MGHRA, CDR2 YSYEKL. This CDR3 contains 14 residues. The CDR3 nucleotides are TGCGCCAGCAGCCAAGAACATACGCGAACTGAAGCTTTCTTT. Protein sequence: CASSQEHTRTEAFF.

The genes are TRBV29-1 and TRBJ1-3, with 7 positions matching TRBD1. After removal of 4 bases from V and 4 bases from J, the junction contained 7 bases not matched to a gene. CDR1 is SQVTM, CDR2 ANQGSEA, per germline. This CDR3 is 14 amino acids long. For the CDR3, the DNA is TGCAGCGTTGTAAAGGGGGCAGGAGGAAACACCATATATTTT. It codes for CSVVKGAGGNTIYF. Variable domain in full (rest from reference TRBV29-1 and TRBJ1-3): SAVISQKPSRDICQRGTSLTIQCQVDSQVTMMFWYRQQPGQSLTLIATANQGSEATYESGFVIDKFPISRPNLTFSTLTVSNMSPEDSSIYLCSVVKGAGGNTIYFGEGSWLTVV.

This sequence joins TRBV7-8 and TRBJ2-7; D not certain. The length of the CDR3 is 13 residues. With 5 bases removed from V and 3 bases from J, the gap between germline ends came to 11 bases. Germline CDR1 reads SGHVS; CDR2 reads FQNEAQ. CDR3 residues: CASSPLVRYEQYV. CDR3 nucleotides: TGTGCCAGCAGCCCCCTGGTCCGCTACGAGCAGTACGTC.

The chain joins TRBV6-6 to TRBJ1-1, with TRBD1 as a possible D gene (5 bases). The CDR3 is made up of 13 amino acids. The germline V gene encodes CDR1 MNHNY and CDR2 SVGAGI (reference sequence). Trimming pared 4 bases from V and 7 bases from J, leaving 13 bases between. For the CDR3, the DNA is TGTGCCAGCAGTTTAGACAGCAGACTTGAAGCTTTCTTT. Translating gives CASSLDSRLEAFF.

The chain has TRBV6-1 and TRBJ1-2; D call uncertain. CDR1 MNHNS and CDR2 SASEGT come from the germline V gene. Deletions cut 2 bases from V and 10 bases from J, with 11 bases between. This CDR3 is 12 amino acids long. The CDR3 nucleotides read TGTGCCAGCAGTGAATTGATTATCGTCTACACCTTC. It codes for CASSELIIVYTF.

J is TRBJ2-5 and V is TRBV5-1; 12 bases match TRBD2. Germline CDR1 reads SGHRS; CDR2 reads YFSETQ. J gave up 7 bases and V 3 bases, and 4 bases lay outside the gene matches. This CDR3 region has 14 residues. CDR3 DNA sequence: TGCGCCAGCAGCTCACTAGCGGGAGGTGGGACCCAGTACTTC. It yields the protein CASSSLAGGGTQYF.

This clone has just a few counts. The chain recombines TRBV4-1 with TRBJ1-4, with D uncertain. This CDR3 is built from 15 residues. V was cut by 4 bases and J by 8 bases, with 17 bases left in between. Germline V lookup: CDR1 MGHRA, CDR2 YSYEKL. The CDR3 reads CASSPTSGFPEKLFF. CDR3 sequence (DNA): TGCGCCAGCAGCCCCACCTCGGGGTTCCCCGAAAAACTGTTTTTT.

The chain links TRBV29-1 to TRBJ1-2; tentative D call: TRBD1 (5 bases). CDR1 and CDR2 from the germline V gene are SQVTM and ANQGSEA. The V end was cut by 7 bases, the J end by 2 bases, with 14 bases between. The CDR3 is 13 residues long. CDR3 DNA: TGCAGCGCGGATGGGGGAGCAAACTATGGCTACACCTTC. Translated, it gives CSADGGANYGYTF.

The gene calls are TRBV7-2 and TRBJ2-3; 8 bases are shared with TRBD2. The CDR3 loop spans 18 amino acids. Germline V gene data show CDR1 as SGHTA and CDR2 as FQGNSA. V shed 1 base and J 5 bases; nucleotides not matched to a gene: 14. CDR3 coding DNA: TGTGCCAGCAGCTTAGTGGCGGGAGGTTCTGGCGGAGGAGATACGCAGTATTTT. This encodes CASSLVAGGSGGGDTQYF.

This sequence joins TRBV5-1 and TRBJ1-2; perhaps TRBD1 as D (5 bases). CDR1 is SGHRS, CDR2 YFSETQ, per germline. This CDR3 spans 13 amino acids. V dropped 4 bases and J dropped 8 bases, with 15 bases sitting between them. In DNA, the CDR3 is TGCGCCAGCAGCCCTGGGGGTTTGCCGGGCTACACCTTC. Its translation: CASSPGGLPGYTF.

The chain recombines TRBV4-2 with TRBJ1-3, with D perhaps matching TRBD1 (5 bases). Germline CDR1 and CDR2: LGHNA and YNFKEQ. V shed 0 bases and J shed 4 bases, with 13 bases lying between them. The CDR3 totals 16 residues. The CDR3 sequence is CASSQEWAGSGNTIYF. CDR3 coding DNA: TGTGCCAGCAGCCAAGAGTGGGCAGGGTCGGGAAACACCATATATTTT.

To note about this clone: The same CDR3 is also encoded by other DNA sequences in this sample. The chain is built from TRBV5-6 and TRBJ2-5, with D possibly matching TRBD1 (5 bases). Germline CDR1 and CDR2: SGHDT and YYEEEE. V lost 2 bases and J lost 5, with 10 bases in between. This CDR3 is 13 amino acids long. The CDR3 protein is CASSFSGLETQYF. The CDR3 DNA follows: TGTGCCAGCAGCTTCTCAGGGCTGGAGACCCAGTACTTC.

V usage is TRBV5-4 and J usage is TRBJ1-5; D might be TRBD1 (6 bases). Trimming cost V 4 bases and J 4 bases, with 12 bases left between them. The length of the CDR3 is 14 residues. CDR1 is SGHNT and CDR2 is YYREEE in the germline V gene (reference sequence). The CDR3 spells CASSLDRANQPQHF. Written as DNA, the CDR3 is TGTGCCAGCAGCCTGGACAGAGCAAATCAGCCCCAGCATTTT.

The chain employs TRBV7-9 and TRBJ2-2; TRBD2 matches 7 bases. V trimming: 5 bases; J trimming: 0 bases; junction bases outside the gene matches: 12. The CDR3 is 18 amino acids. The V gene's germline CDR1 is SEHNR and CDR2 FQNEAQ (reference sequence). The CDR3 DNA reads TGTGCCAGCAGCGGAGAACTCCCGGGACTAACGAACACCGGGGAGCTGTTTTTT. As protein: CASSGELPGLTNTGELFF.

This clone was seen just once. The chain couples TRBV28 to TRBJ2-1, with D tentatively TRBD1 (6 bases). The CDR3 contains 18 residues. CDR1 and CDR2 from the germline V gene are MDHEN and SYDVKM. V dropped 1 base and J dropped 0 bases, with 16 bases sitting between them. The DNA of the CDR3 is TGTGCCAGCAGTTTATTGGGGGCGACGGCGTCCTCCTACAATGAGCAGTTCTTC. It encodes CASSLLGATASSYNEQFF.

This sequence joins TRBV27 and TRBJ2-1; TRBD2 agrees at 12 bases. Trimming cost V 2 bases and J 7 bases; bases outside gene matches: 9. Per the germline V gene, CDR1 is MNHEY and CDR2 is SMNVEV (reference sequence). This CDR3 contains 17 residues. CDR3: CASSLRTPSGRVNEQFF. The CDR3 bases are TGTGCCAGCAGTTTAAGAACCCCTAGCGGGAGGGTGAATGAGCAGTTCTTC.

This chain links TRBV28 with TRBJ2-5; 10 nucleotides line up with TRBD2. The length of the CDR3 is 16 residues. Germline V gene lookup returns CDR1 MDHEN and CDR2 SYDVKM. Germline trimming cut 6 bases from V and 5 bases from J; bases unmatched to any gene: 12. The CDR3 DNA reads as TGTGCCAGCAGCGGCCTAGCGGGAGCTATTCGGGAGACCCAGTACTTC. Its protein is CASSGLAGAIRETQYF.

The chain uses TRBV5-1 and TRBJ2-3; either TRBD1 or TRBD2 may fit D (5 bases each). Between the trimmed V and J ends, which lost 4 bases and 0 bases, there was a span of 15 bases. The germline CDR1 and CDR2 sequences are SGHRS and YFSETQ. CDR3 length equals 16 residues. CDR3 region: CASSPSGQTSTDTQYF. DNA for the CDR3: TGCGCCAGCAGCCCCTCGGGGCAGACTAGCACAGATACGCAGTATTTT.

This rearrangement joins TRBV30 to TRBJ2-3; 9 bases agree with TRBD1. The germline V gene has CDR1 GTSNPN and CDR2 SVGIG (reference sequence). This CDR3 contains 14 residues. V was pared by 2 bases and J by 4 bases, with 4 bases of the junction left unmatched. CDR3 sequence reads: CAWSRTGGADTQYF. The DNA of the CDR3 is TGTGCCTGGAGTCGAACAGGGGGCGCAGATACGCAGTATTTT.

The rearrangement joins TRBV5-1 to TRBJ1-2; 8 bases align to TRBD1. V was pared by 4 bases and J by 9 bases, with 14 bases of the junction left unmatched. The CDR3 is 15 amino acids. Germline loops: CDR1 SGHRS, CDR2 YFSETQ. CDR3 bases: TGCGCCAGCAGCCCTGACCCGGGACAGGTGGTGAGCTACACCTTC. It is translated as CASSPDPGQVVSYTF.

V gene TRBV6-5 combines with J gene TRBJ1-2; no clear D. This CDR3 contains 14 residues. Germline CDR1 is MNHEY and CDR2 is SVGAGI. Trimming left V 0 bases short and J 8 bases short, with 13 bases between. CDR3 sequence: CASSYSSRTRGYTF. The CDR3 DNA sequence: TGTGCCAGCAGTTACTCAAGCAGAACACGGGGCTACACCTTC.